The following is a TCR beta chain sequence with its context. V shed 5 bases and J shed 0 bases, with 11 bases lying between them. Germline V gives CDR1 SGHAT, CDR2 FQNNGV. This CDR3 spans 14 amino acids. The PCR was carried out with 60 Vbeta primers and 13 Jbeta primers. The data were produced by immunoSEQ multiplex PCR, yet TCRdb's version contains in-frame clones alone and is incomplete. The data show some 170,000 clones, 8.5% to 10% seen once. This record comes from a study of cytomegalovirus exposure and HLA in healthy donors. Sequenced sample: PBMCs. The rearrangement uses TRBV11-2 and TRBJ2-7, with no clear D. The origin of this receptor is a woman in her twenties or thirties in good health and CMV-seropositive. CDR3 nucleotide sequence: TGTGCCAGCAGCGAGCTCGGGTCCTCCTACGAGCAGTACTTC. This sequence encodes CASSELGSSYEQYF.